The T cell receptor (beta chain) described here comes from a study of blood T cell repertoires in COVID-19. About the study: The samples span acute and convalescent COVID-19 from the United States, Italy and Spain. Sources were T cells, B-cell-depleted T cells, or PBMCs; the material itself was cDNA or gDNA.

Per the original data handling: The authors estimated nucleated cell counts from reference gene primer amplification. Assay: immunoSEQ multiplex PCR; the TCRdb copy retains only in-frame clones and omits some. That table gives V, J and clone size, and the DNA gave D and trimming. The table lists around 230,000 clones, around 80% of them singletons, with roughly 7.6% in the top ten. What was sequenced was peripheral blood. This clonotype originated in a woman aged 50 to 60 with acute or convalescent COVID-19.

CDR3 residues: CASSLEYKLAGGKNEQYF. DNA of the CDR3: TGTGCCAGCAGCTTAGAGTATAAGTTAGCGGGAGGCAAAAACGAGCAGTACTTC. The chain recombines TRBV7-2 with TRBJ2-7, with 10 bases matching TRBD2. Losses at the gene ends were 1 base for V and 5 bases for J; bases not matched to a gene: 14. The CDR3 is 18 amino acids. The germline V gene has CDR1 SGHTA and CDR2 FQGNSA.